A selection of T cell receptor beta chains follows, all from one sample in a study of shared clonotypes between healthy human individuals. Sequenced by immunoSEQ multiplex PCR; TCRdb stores in-frame clones only, minus some. The repertoire consists of over 700,000 clones, with roughly two thirds occurring once and the leading ten covering less than 2%. The sample consisted of memory CD4+ T cells sorted from blood. The receptors were gathered from a woman aged 25 to 39 in good health. CDR3s include the opening cysteine and the closing phenylalanine or tryptophan. D genes are given only for firm matches. Not every row has a clone size; where given, it reads once, few, many or a size class.

CASSPPGLHTDTQYF	TGTGCCAGCAGCCCCCCGGGACTCCACACAGATACGCAGTATTTT	NA	TRBV6-6	TRBJ2-3	NA
CASSGIEKYGYTF	TGTGCCAGCAGCGGAATCGAGAAGTATGGCTACACCTTC	NA	TRBV11-1	TRBJ1-2	NA
CASSLVGFRDRGYGYTF	TGTGCCAGCAGCTTAGTTGGGTTTCGGGACAGGGGCTATGGCTACACCTTC	NA	TRBV7-3	TRBJ1-2	TRBD1
CASSAGYQHNEQFF	TGCGCCAGCAGCGCAGGTTATCAACACAATGAGCAGTTCTTC	NA	TRBV5-1	TRBJ2-1	NA
CASSGGQEQETQYF	TGTGCCAGCAGCGGTGGACAGGAACAAGAGACCCAGTACTTC	many	TRBV9	TRBJ2-5	TRBD1
CASSTGSGQPQHF	TGTGCCAGCAGTACAGGGTCAGGTCAGCCCCAGCATTTT	NA	TRBV28	TRBJ1-5	NA
CASSLLSGQGYSSGNTIYF	TGTGCCAGCAGCTTGCTAAGCGGACAGGGTTATAGCTCTGGAAACACCATATATTTT	NA	TRBV5-6	TRBJ1-3	TRBD1
CAISESIRRGGTYNEQFF	TGTGCCATCAGTGAGTCGATCAGGCGGGGTGGAACATACAATGAGCAGTTCTTC	NA	TRBV10-3	TRBJ2-1	NA
CARAADGPNTEAFF	TGTGCCAGGGCCGCCGACGGACCGAACACTGAAGCTTTCTTT	few	TRBV2	TRBJ1-1	NA
CASSKPSGPRPYEQYF	TGTGCCAGTAGTAAACCCAGCGGGCCAAGGCCCTACGAGCAGTACTTC	NA	TRBV19	TRBJ2-7	NA
CSVKYMGGSYEQYF	TGCAGCGTTAAGTACATGGGAGGCTCCTACGAGCAGTACTTC	NA	TRBV29-1	TRBJ2-7	NA
CASSQDGGGESNQPQHF	TGTGCCAGCAGCCAAGATGGGGGGGGAGAGAGCAATCAGCCCCAGCATTTT	NA	TRBV4-2	TRBJ1-5	NA
CASSKEQGLNQETQYF	TGTGCCAGCAGCAAAGAACAGGGGCTTAATCAAGAGACCCAGTACTTC	NA	TRBV21-1	TRBJ2-5	NA
CASSLQRDSYEQYF	TGTGCCAGCAGCTTGCAGCGGGATAGCTACGAGCAGTACTTC	once	TRBV11-2	TRBJ2-7	TRBD2
CASSFKGAGEKLFF	TGCGCCAGCAGCTTTAAGGGGGCTGGGGAAAAACTGTTTTTT	NA	TRBV5-1	TRBJ1-4	TRBD1
CASSLVDLPATEAFF	TGCGCCAGCAGCTTGGTAGACCTTCCTGCCACTGAAGCTTTCTTT	NA	TRBV5-1	TRBJ1-1	NA
CAWSPTSGISYEQYF	TGTGCCTGGAGTCCTACTAGCGGGATTTCCTACGAGCAGTACTTC	NA	TRBV30	TRBJ2-7	TRBD2
CSVAPRLGADYGYTF	TGCAGCGTTGCCCCCCGACTGGGCGCAGACTATGGCTACACCTTC	once	TRBV29-1	TRBJ1-2	NA
CASRTGTPNSPLHF	TGTGCCAGTAGGACCGGGACACCTAATTCACCCCTCCACTTT	NA	TRBV19	TRBJ1-6	NA
CASSIDRGELGAFF	TGTGCCAGTAGTATTGACAGGGGCGAGTTGGGGGCTTTCTTT	NA	TRBV19	TRBJ1-1	TRBD1
CASRGLAEGGEQFF	TGTGCCAGCAGAGGACTAGCGGAGGGCGGTGAGCAGTTCTTC	NA	TRBV6-5	TRBJ2-1	TRBD2
CASSLQFSGANTGELFF	TGCGCCAGCAGCCTCCAATTTAGCGGGGCGAACACCGGGGAGCTGTTTTTT	NA	TRBV5-1	TRBJ2-2	TRBD2
CASTGLQNSPLHF	TGTGCCAGCACAGGGCTTCAGAATTCACCCCTCCACTTT	NA	TRBV28	TRBJ1-6	NA
CASSFRLGGLAAYNEQFF	TGTGCCAGCAGCTTCCGGCTGGGTGGGCTAGCGGCGTACAATGAGCAGTTCTTC	few	TRBV11-2	TRBJ2-1	TRBD2
CASSRGGGETQYF	TGTGCCAGCAGCAGAGGAGGTGGAGAGACCCAGTACTTC	NA	TRBV11-3	TRBJ2-5	NA
CASSTEVGGEQFF	TGTGCCAGCAGTACGGAGGTCGGAGGTGAGCAGTTCTTC	NA	TRBV27	TRBJ2-1	NA
CASSRPFGLGREAFF	TGTGCCAGCAGTCGCCCCTTTGGGCTGGGAAGAGAAGCTTTCTTT	few	TRBV28	TRBJ1-1	NA
CASSTYEDLAKNIQYF	TGTGCCAGCAGCACCTACGAAGACCTAGCCAAAAACATTCAGTACTTC	NA	TRBV13	TRBJ2-4	NA
CATGSGWETQYF	TGTGCCACAGGATCGGGGTGGGAGACCCAGTACTTC	few	TRBV19	TRBJ2-5	NA
CASSSLAGGLGYNEQFF	TGCGCCAGCAGCTCACTAGCGGGAGGGCTCGGCTACAATGAGCAGTTCTTC	NA	TRBV5-1	TRBJ2-1	TRBD2
CASTWTSLNTEAFF	TGTGCCAGCACTTGGACTTCTTTGAACACTGAAGCTTTCTTT	NA	TRBV6-1	TRBJ1-1	NA